This is a list of T cell receptor beta chains from one sample in a study of shared clonotypes between healthy human individuals. Sequenced by immunoSEQ multiplex PCR; TCRdb stores in-frame clones only, minus some. The sample has 2 million to 2.5 million clones, just over 90% seen once. The sequenced material came from naive CD4+ T cells from PBMCs. All receptors derive from a man between 18 and 35 years old in good health. Some clones in this sample may be carry-over from other donors' samples. Both conserved end residues are part of each CDR3. The D gene is left open where the match is weak. Part of the rows lack a size; the others show once, few, many or a class for expanded clones.

length	D	size	J	V	CDR3	DNA
15	TRBD2	.	TRBJ2-3	TRBV6-5	CASSPGSGSTDTQYF	TGTGCCAGCAGCCCCGGTAGCGGGAGCACAGATACGCAGTATTTT
15	.	.	TRBJ2-3	TRBV4-3	CASSQGASVTDTQYF	TGCGCCAGCAGCCAAGGGGCTTCCGTCACAGATACGCAGTATTTT
15	.	.	TRBJ1-3	TRBV7-2	CASSPETGSGNTIYF	TGTGCCAGCAGCCCCGAGACAGGCTCTGGAAACACCATATATTTT
15	.	.	TRBJ1-4	TRBV28	CASSLSGRRDEKLFF	TGTGCCAGCAGTTTATCGGGGAGGAGGGATGAAAAACTGTTTTTT
15	.	.	TRBJ2-3	TRBV9	CASSASTPGTQTVYF	TGTGCCAGCAGCGCATCGACTCCGGGCACCCAAACGGTGTATTTT
15	.	.	TRBJ2-6	TRBV11-1	CASSLSGAGANVLTF	TGTGCCAGCAGCCTCTCAGGGGCTGGGGCCAACGTCCTGACTTTC
14	.	.	TRBJ2-7	TRBV28	CASSLGRYSYEQYF	TGTGCCAGCAGTTTGGGCAGGTATTCCTACGAGCAGTACTTC
15	.	.	TRBJ1-3	TRBV7-3	CASSMGGNRGNTIYF	TGTGCCAGCAGCATGGGGGGTAACCGGGGAAACACCATATATTTT
13	TRBD1	.	TRBJ1-2	TRBV5-1	CASRSGTDIGYTF	TGCGCCAGCAGATCCGGGACAGACATTGGCTACACCTTC
12	.	once	TRBJ2-5	TRBV7-9	CASGETEETQYF	TGTGCCAGCGGGGAGACAGAAGAGACCCAGTACTTC
13	.	.	TRBJ2-5	TRBV7-3	CASSPTPQETQYF	TGTGCCAGCAGCCCAACCCCTCAAGAGACCCAGTACTTC
15	TRBD1	few	TRBJ1-1	TRBV12-5	CASGLQDRVNTEAFF	TGTGCTAGTGGTCTCCAGGACAGGGTTAACACTGAAGCTTTCTTT
14	TRBD2	.	TRBJ2-7	TRBV18	CASSRERGLYEQYF	TGTGCCAGCTCACGAGAGCGGGGACTCTACGAGCAGTACTTC
14	.	.	TRBJ2-5	TRBV11-2	CASSLVRDPRAQYF	TGTGCCAGCAGCTTAGTTCGGGATCCTAGGGCCCAGTACTTC
14	.	.	TRBJ2-2	TRBV30	CAWSDGARTGELFF	TGTGCCTGGAGTGATGGGGCCCGTACCGGGGAGCTGTTTTTT
12	.	.	TRBJ1-5	TRBV25-1	CASSESGQPQHF	TGTGCCAGCAGTGAATCAGGCCAGCCCCAGCATTTT
15	.	.	TRBJ2-6	TRBV28	CASSFVGSGANVLTF	TGTGCCAGCAGTTTCGTCGGGTCTGGGGCCAACGTCCTGACTTTC
13	.	.	TRBJ2-1	TRBV9	CASSVDKVDEQFF	TGTGCCAGCAGCGTAGATAAGGTGGATGAGCAGTTCTTC
15	TRBD1	.	TRBJ1-1	TRBV5-8	CASSLTGASNTEAFF	TGTGCCAGCAGCTTGACAGGGGCCTCGAACACTGAAGCTTTCTTT
12	TRBD1	.	TRBJ2-1	TRBV19	CASSTGVNEQFF	TGTGCCAGTTCGACAGGGGTGAATGAGCAGTTCTTC
14	.	.	TRBJ1-5	TRBV19	CASSIEMGNQPQHF	TGTGCCAGTAGTATAGAGATGGGCAATCAGCCCCAGCATTTT
17	.	.	TRBJ1-2	TRBV19	CASSTNRLRAQGHGYTF	TGTGCCAGTAGTACGAACCGCCTCAGGGCACAGGGCCATGGCTACACCTTC
15	TRBD1	.	TRBJ1-1	TRBV5-1	CASSSSGRGRTEAFF	TGCGCCAGCAGCTCGTCGGGTAGGGGGCGGACTGAAGCTTTCTTT
13	.	.	TRBJ2-7	TRBV2	CASSQGVRYEQYF	TGTGCCAGCAGTCAGGGAGTACGCTACGAGCAGTACTTC
14	TRBD1	.	TRBJ1-1	TRBV10-3	CAISEYGQGYGAFF	TGTGCCATCAGTGAGTATGGACAGGGGTATGGAGCTTTCTTT
15	.	.	TRBJ2-2	TRBV10-1	CASSPPAGNTGELFF	TGCGCCAGCAGCCCCCCGGCAGGGAACACCGGGGAGCTGTTTTTT
12	.	few	TRBJ1-4	TRBV6-6	CASSYSGEKLFF	TGTGCCAGCAGTTACTCGGGTGAAAAACTGTTTTTT
14	TRBD2	.	TRBJ2-7	TRBV6-5	CASIKREGPYEQYF	TGTGCCAGCATCAAAAGGGAGGGCCCCTACGAGCAGTACTTC
11	.	.	TRBJ1-2	TRBV4-2	CASSQIGQLTF	TGTGCCAGCAGCCAGATAGGACAGCTGACCTTC
14	TRBD1	.	TRBJ1-2	TRBV6-5	CASSRPGQGHVYTF	TGTGCCAGCAGTAGACCGGGACAGGGCCATGTCTACACCTTC